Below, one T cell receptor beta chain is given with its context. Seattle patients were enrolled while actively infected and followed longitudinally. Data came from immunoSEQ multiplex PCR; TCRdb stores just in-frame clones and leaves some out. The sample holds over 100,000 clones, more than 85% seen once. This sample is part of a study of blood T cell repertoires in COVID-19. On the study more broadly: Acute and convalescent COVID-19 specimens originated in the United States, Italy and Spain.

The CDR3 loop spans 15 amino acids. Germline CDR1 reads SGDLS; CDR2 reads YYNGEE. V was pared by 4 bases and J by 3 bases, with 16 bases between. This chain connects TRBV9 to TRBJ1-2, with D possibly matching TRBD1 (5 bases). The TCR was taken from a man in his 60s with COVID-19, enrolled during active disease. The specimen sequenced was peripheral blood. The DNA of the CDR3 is TGTGCCAGCAGCCCGAGGCAGGGTTATGACTATGGCTACACCTTC. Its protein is CASSPRQGYDYGYTF.